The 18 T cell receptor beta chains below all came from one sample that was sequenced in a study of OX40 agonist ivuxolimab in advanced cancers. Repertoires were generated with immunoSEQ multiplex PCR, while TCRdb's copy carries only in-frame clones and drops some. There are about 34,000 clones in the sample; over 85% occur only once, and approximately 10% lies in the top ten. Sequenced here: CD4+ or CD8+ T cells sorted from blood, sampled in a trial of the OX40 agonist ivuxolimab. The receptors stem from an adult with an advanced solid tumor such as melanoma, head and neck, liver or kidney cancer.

CDR3 DNA sequence: TGTGCCAGCAGCGTAGAGGGTCAGATTTACGAGCAGTACTTC. Its translation is CASSVEGQIYEQYF. The V gene is TRBV9, the J gene TRBJ2-7, with D unclear. The V end lost 0 bases, the J end lost 4 bases, and 11 bases lay between the germline ends. The CDR3 totals 14 residues. Germline V lookup: CDR1 SGDLS, CDR2 YYNGEE.

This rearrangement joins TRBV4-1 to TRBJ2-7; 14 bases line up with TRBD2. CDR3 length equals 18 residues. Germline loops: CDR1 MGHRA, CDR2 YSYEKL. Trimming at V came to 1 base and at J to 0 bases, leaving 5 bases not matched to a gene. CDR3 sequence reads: CASSQVGLAGGSSYEQYF. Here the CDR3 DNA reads TGCGCCAGCAGCCAAGTTGGACTAGCGGGAGGCAGCTCCTACGAGCAGTACTTC.

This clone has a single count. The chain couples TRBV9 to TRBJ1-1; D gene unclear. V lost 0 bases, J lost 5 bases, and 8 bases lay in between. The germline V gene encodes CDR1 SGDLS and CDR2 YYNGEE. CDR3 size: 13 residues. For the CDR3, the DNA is TGTGCCAGCAGCGTAGCTTGGAGAACTGAAGCTTTCTTT. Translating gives CASSVAWRTEAFF.

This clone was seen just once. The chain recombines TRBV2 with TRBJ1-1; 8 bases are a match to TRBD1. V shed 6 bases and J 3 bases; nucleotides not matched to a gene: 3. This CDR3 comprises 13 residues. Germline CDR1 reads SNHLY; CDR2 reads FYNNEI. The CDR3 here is CASRTTGDTEAFF. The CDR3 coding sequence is TGTGCCAGCAGGACGACAGGGGACACTGAAGCTTTCTTT.

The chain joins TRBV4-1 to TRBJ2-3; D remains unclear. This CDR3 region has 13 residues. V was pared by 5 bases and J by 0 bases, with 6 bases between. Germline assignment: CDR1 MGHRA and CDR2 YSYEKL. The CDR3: CASSKISTDTQYF. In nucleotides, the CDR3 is TGCGCCAGCAGCAAGATTAGCACAGATACGCAGTATTTT.

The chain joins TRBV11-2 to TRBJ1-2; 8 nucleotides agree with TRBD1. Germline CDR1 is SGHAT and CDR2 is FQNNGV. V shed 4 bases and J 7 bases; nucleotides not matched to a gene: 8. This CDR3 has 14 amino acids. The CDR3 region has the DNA TGTGCCAGCAGCTCCTTACAGGGGGTCTCTGGCTACACCTTC. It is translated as CASSSLQGVSGYTF. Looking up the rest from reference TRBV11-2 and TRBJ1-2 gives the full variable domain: EAGVAQSPRYKIIEKRQSVAFWCNPISGHATLYWYQQILGQGPKLLIQFQNNGVVDDSQLPKDRFSAERLKGVDSTLKIQPAKLEDSAVYLCASSSLQGVSGYTFGSGTRLTVV.

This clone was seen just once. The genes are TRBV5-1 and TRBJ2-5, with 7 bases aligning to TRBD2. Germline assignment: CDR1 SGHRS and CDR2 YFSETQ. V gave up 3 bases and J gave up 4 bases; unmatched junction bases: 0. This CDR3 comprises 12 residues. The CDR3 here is CASSWGGETQYF. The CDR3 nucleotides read TGCGCCAGCAGCTGGGGGGGAGAGACCCAGTACTTC.

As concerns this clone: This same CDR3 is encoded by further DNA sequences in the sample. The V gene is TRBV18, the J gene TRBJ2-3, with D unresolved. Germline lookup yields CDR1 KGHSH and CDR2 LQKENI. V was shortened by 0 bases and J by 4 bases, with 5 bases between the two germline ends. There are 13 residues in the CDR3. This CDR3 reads CASSPPGADTQYF. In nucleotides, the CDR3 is TGTGCCAGCTCACCACCTGGCGCAGATACGCAGTATTTT.

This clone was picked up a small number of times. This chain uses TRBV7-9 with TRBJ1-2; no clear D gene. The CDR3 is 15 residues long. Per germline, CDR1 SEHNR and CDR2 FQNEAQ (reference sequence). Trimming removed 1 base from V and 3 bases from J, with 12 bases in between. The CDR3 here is CASSLGVSGHYGYTF. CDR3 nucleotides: TGTGCCAGCAGCTTAGGTGTTTCAGGTCACTATGGCTACACCTTC.

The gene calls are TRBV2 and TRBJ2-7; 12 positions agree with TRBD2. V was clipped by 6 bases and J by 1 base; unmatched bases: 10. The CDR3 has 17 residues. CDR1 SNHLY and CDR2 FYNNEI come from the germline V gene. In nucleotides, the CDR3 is TGTGCCAGCAGAAATGGACTAGCGGGATTCTGGTCCTACGAGCAGTACTTC. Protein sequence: CASRNGLAGFWSYEQYF.

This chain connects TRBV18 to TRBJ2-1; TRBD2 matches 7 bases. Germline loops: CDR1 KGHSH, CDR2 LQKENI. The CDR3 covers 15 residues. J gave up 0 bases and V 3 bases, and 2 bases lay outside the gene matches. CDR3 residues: CASSPSSGSYNEQFF. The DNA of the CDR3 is TGTGCCAGCTCACCTTCTAGCGGCTCCTACAATGAGCAGTTCTTC.

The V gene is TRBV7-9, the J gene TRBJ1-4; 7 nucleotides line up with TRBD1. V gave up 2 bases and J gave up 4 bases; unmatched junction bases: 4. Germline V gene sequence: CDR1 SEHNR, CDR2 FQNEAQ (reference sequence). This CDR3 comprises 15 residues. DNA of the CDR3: TGTGCCAGCAGCTTACAGGGGGGTTTTAATGAAAAACTGTTTTTT. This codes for CASSLQGGFNEKLFF.

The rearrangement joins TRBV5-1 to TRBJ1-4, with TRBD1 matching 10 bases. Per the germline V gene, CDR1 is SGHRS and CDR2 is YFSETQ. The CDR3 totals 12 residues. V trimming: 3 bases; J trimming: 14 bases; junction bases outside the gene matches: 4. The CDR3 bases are TGCGCCAGCAGCTGGGGGACAGGGGACCTGTTTTTT. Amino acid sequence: CASSWGTGDLFF.

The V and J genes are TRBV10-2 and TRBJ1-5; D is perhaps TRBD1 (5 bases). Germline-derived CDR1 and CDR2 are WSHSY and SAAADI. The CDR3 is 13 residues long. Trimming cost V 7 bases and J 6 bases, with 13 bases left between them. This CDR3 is CASNPGGGQPQHF. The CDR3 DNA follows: TGCGCCAGCAACCCGGGTGGGGGTCAGCCCCAGCATTTT.

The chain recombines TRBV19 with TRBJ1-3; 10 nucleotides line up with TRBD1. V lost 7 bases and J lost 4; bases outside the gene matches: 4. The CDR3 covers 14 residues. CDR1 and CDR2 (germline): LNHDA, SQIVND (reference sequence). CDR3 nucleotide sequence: TGTGCCAGTAAGCGACAGGGGGCCGGAAACACCATATATTTT. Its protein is CASKRQGAGNTIYF.

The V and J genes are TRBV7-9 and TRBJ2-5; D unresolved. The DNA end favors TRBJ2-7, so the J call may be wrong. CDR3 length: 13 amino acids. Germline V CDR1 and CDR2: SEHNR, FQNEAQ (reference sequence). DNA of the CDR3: TGTGCCAGCAGCTTATTACCATCGGACGAGCAGTACTTC. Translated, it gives CASSLLPSDEQYF.

CDR3 nucleotide sequence: TGCGCCAGCAGCTTGGCCGGGACAGGGTCAGATACGCAGTATTTT. It translates to CASSLAGTGSDTQYF. The V and J genes are TRBV5-1 and TRBJ2-3, with 9 bases that match TRBD1. The CDR3 is made up of 15 amino acids. CDR1 and CDR2 (germline): SGHRS, YFSETQ. J lost 4 bases, V lost 0 bases, and 3 bases had no gene match.

The chain's CDR3 is CASGPFVGELFF. CDR3 nucleotides: TGTGCCAGCGGTCCATTTGTCGGGGAGCTGTTTTTT. This chain connects TRBV9 to TRBJ2-2; the D is unclear. The germline V and J ends were trimmed by 7 bases and 7 bases, with 11 bases remaining between them. Germline assignment: CDR1 SGDLS and CDR2 YYNGEE. This CDR3 spans 12 amino acids.